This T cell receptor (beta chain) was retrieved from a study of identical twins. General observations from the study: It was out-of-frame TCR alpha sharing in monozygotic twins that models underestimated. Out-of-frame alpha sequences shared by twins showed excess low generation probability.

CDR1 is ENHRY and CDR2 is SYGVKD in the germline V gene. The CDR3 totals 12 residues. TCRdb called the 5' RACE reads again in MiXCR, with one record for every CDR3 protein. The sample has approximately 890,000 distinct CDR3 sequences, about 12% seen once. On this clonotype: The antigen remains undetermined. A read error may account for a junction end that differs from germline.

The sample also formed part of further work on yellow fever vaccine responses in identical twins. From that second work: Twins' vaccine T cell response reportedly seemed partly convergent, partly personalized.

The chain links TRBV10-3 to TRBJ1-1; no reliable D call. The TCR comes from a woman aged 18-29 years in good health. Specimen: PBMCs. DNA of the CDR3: TGTGCCATCAGTGCAAATAACAATGAAGCTTTCTTT. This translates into CAISANNNEAFF.